The 2 T cell receptor beta chains below all came from one sample that was sequenced in a study of T cells in Graves' hyperthyroidism and ophthalmopathy (dated by TCRdb to the late 2010s). To prepare the library, multiplex PCR was applied. Sequencing was carried out with an Illumina HiSeq 2000. The TCR beta CDR3 regions were amplified from RNA transcripts. A first-round RT-PCR of the TCR CDR3 used the HTBI primer set with the Qiagen OneStep RT-PCR kit. Using fastp at Q25 and MiXCR, TCRdb reprocessed the public reads and kept productive beta chains. Rows merge per CDR3 protein into single entries with the most common DNA and genes. The sample contains approximately 690,000 distinct CDR3 sequences, under 25% of them found a single time. About 35% of the sample belongs to the ten largest clones. Sequencing was done on a sample of blood. The receptors were sampled from a man under 40 with Graves' ophthalmopathy.

This clonotype was seen a few times. The chain joins TRBV6-1 to TRBJ1-1; D is undetermined. Looked up from germline, CDR1 is MNHNS and CDR2 is SASEGT. Trimming shortened V by 9 bases and J by 5 bases, and 19 bases separated the two germline ends. This CDR3 comprises 14 residues. DNA for the CDR3: TGTGCCAGTTTAGATGAAGGGAAAAGGACTGAAGCTTTCTTT. Its protein product is CASLDEGKRTEAFF.

This clonotype was seen at least ten times. V usage is TRBV2 and J usage is TRBJ2-3; TRBD2 matches 14 bases. Trimming at V came to 5 bases and at J to 6 bases, leaving 10 bases not matched to a gene. Looked up from germline, CDR1 is SNHLY and CDR2 is FYNNEI. The CDR3 covers 17 residues. The CDR3 nucleotides read TGTGCCAGCAGTTTGTCCGGGACTAGCGGGAGAGCGGATACGCAGTATTTT. Its protein is CASSLSGTSGRADTQYF.